The next 24 T cell receptor beta chains were all read from a single sample in a study of T cell responses to AZD1222 COVID-19 vaccine. Some clones are missing from TCRdb's copy, which holds only in-frame ones; the method was immunoSEQ multiplex PCR. The profile shows 120,000 or so clones, over 75% of them singletons. The material was peripheral blood, obtained on day 0 of AZD1222 vaccination. These receptors were obtained from an adult in good health.

The chain couples TRBV6-6 to TRBJ1-6; possibly TRBD1 for D (6 bases). The germline gives CDR1 MNHNY, CDR2 SVGAGI (reference sequence). This CDR3 has 15 residues. The V end was cut by 7 bases, the J end by 7 bases, with 17 bases between. CDR3: CASTPAGGVNSPLHF. The CDR3 bases are TGTGCCAGCACCCCCGCGGGGGGCGTCAATTCACCCCTCCACTTT.

CDR3 nucleotide sequence: TGCAGCGTTTACGTTTACTATGGCTACACCTTC. This encodes CSVYVYYGYTF. The chain has TRBV29-1 and TRBJ1-2, with D unresolved. CDR3 length: 11 amino acids. The germline gives CDR1 SQVTM, CDR2 ANQGSEA. Between the trimmed V and J ends, which lost 5 bases and 3 bases, there was a span of 7 bases.

V usage is TRBV7-2 and J usage is TRBJ2-7, with D possibly being TRBD2 (6 bases). Germline loops: CDR1 SGHTA, CDR2 FQGNSA. The CDR3 runs to 16 residues. The V end lost 2 bases, the J end lost 0 bases, and 14 bases lay between the germline ends. DNA for the CDR3: TGTGCCAGCAGCTTATATGGCGGGACCAGCTCCTACGAGCAGTACTTC. Encoded protein: CASSLYGGTSSYEQYF.

The V call is TRBV19, the J call TRBJ1-1; D might be TRBD1 (6 bases). The CDR3 is 15 residues long. V was pared by 2 bases and J by 2 bases, with 12 bases between. Looked up from germline, CDR1 is LNHDA and CDR2 is SQIVND (reference sequence). The CDR3 spells CASSIPGEKNTEAFF. The DNA for the CDR3 is TGTGCCAGTAGTATACCAGGGGAGAAAAACACTGAAGCTTTCTTT.

CDR3 DNA sequence: TGTGCCAGCAGCACGAGGGGGTTCAGCACAGATACGCAGTATTTT. Translation gives CASSTRGFSTDTQYF. This chain links TRBV7-6 with TRBJ2-3; TRBD1 might be the D (6 bases). From germline, CDR1 is SGHVS and CDR2 FNYEAQ. V lost 5 bases to trimming and J lost 0 bases, with 12 bases between them. The CDR3 length is 15 residues.

The CDR3 loop is CASSTSHGSDEQFF. CDR3 sequence (DNA): TGTGCCAGCAGCACCTCCCACGGGAGCGATGAGCAGTTCTTC. The chain carries TRBV7-3 and TRBJ2-1; D is possibly TRBD2 (6 bases). The CDR3 length is 14 residues. V was cut by 5 bases and J by 8 bases, with 16 bases left in between. In germline, CDR1 is SGHTA, CDR2 FQGTGA. The complete variable domain, with remaining parts taken from reference TRBV7-3 and TRBJ2-1, reads GAGVSQTPSNKVTEKGKYVELRCDPISGHTALYWYRQSLGQGPEFLIYFQGTGAADDSGLPNDRFFAVRPEGSVSTLKIQRTERGDSAVYLCASSTSHGSDEQFFGPGTRLTVL.

The CDR3 region is CASSMADELTGHQPQHF. As DNA, the CDR3 is TGTGCCAGTAGTATGGCGGACGAGTTGACAGGGCATCAGCCCCAGCATTTT. V gene TRBV19 combines with J gene TRBJ1-5; 7 bases fit TRBD1. Germline assignment: CDR1 LNHDA and CDR2 SQIVND (reference sequence). V was pared by 3 bases and J by 5 bases, with 13 bases of the junction left unmatched. This CDR3 has 17 amino acids.

The J gene is TRBJ2-1, the V gene TRBV9; 7 positions match TRBD2. The CDR3 consists of 15 residues. The trim removed 4 bases at V and 9 bases at J, leaving 13 bases unmatched. Looked up from germline, CDR1 is SGDLS and CDR2 is YYNGEE. DNA for the CDR3: TGTGCCAGCAGCCCCCGCGGGGAGGGGCGGGGTGAGCAGTTCTTC. It translates to CASSPRGEGRGEQFF.

CDR3 protein: CASSQTPGLGASGNTIYF. CDR3 coding DNA: TGTGCCAGCAGCCAGACTCCGGGACTTGGGGCCTCTGGAAACACCATATATTTT. The genes are TRBV4-2 and TRBJ1-3, with a tentative D call TRBD1 (5 bases). Germline V gene lookup returns CDR1 LGHNA and CDR2 YNFKEQ. The V gene lost 3 bases and the J gene lost 0 bases, with 18 bases spanning the gap. The CDR3 covers 18 residues.

V is TRBV3-1 (or the pseudogene TRBV3-2) and J is TRBJ1-4, with 7 bases fitting TRBD1. Germline loops: CDR1 LGHDT, CDR2 YNNKEL (reference sequence). Trimming cost V 4 bases and J 3 bases; bases outside gene matches: 11. This CDR3 contains 17 residues. Written as DNA, the CDR3 is TGTGCCAGCAGCCCAAGGATACCAGGGGGACCTAATGAAAAACTGTTTTTT. Protein product: CASSPRIPGGPNEKLFF.

The V call is TRBV11-1, the J call TRBJ1-2, with D uncertain. Per the germline V gene, CDR1 is SGHAT and CDR2 is FQDESV (reference sequence). V was pared by 5 bases and J by 10 bases, with 20 bases between. The CDR3 extends over 14 amino acids. The CDR3 region has the DNA TGTGCCAGCAGCCCCACTTATGCCGGCAGGAACTACACCTTC. Protein sequence: CASSPTYAGRNYTF. Drawing the rest from reference TRBV11-1 and TRBJ1-2, the complete variable domain is EAEVAQSPRYKITEKSQAVAFWCDPISGHATLYWYRQILGQGPELLVQFQDESVVDDSQLPKDRFSAERLKGVDSTLKIQPAELGDSAMYLCASSPTYAGRNYTFGSGTRLTVV.

The chain combines TRBV9 with TRBJ2-2; tentative D call: TRBD1 (5 bases). Germline CDR1 reads SGDLS; CDR2 reads YYNGEE. This CDR3 has 15 amino acids. Trimming took off 3 bases at V and 6 bases at J, with 15 bases between the two ends. The CDR3 nucleotides are TGTGCCAGCAGCGCCACCCAGGGTTGGCCCGGGGAGCTGTTTTTT. Protein: CASSATQGWPGELFF.

Here the CDR3 DNA reads TGTGCCAGTAGCGGACACTACGGAAACACCATATATTTT. Translating it yields CASSGHYGNTIYF. The chain uses TRBV19 and TRBJ1-3; a weak D match, TRBD1 (5 bases). V lost 6 bases, J lost 4 bases, and 10 bases lay in between. The CDR3 contains 13 residues. Germline CDR1 reads LNHDA; CDR2 reads SQIVND (reference sequence).

The rearrangement joins TRBV7-9 to TRBJ1-2, with D tentatively TRBD1 (5 bases). Germline CDR1 and CDR2: SEHNR and FQNEAQ (reference sequence). The CDR3 contains 18 residues. V dropped 2 bases and J dropped 8 bases, with 27 bases sitting between them. The CDR3 loop is CASSLYIWRVGRDDGYTF. CDR3 DNA: TGTGCCAGCAGCTTATATATATGGCGGGTCGGGAGGGACGACGGCTACACCTTC.

The V and J genes are TRBV12-3 or TRBV12-4 and TRBJ2-2; D remains ambiguous. Trimming stripped 3 bases from V and 4 bases from J, with 3 bases between. The CDR3 has 12 residues. CDR3 sequence reads: CASSFGTGELFF. CDR3 in DNA: TGTGCCAGCAGTTTCGGCACCGGGGAGCTGTTTTTT.

V and J are TRBV5-4 and TRBJ2-5; D gene ambiguous. Trimming removed 4 bases from V and 8 bases from J, with 15 bases in between. This CDR3 contains 13 residues. CDR1 and CDR2 from the germline V gene are SGHNT and YYREEE (reference sequence). The CDR3 DNA is TGTGCCAGCAGCCCCGGCCACCCCACCACCCAGTACTTC. Its protein product is CASSPGHPTTQYF.

This chain links TRBV7-8 with TRBJ2-1; D unclear. V lost 4 bases, J lost 5 bases, and 12 bases lay in between. The CDR3 spans 14 residues. Germline V gives CDR1 SGHVS, CDR2 FQNEAQ. This CDR3 is CASSSDPRDNEQFF. CDR3 sequence (DNA): TGTGCCAGCAGCTCAGACCCCCGGGACAATGAGCAGTTCTTC.

V usage is TRBV7-2 and J usage is TRBJ1-3; the D is unclear. The CDR3 runs 16 residues. Trimming left V 5 bases short and J 2 bases short, with 16 bases between. CDR1 SGHTA and CDR2 FQGNSA come from the germline V gene. The CDR3 nucleotides are TGTGCCAGCAGCAGTAGCCACAGACCTGCTGGAAACACCATATATTTT. It specifies CASSSSHRPAGNTIYF.

This chain links TRBV4-3 with TRBJ1-1; D is undetermined. This CDR3 is built from 15 residues. Trimming took 0 bases from V and 1 from J, leaving 9 bases between them. Germline V gives CDR1 LGHNA, CDR2 YSLEER. Here the CDR3 reads CASSQEWYSNTEAFF. The CDR3 coding sequence is TGCGCCAGCAGCCAAGAATGGTACTCGAACACTGAAGCTTTCTTT.

The chain carries TRBV5-1 and TRBJ2-3; D is unresolved. The CDR3 is made up of 11 amino acids. The germline V gene encodes CDR1 SGHRS and CDR2 YFSETQ. V was trimmed by 3 bases and J by 6 bases, leaving 5 bases between them. The CDR3, as DNA: TGCGCCAGCAGCTATCAGGATACGCAGTATTTT. Protein product: CASSYQDTQYF. The full variable domain, in which reference TRBV5-1 and TRBJ2-3 provide the parts outside the CDR3, is KAGVTQTPRYLIKTRGQQVTLSCSPISGHRSVSWYQQTPGQGLQFLFEYFSETQRNKGNFPGRFSGRQFSNSRSEMNVSTLELGDSALYLCASSYQDTQYFGPGTRLTVL.

CDR3 DNA: TGTGCCAGCAGTTACTCAAGGCCTAGCGGAACCTACGAGCAGTACTTC. It is translated as CASSYSRPSGTYEQYF. The chain uses TRBV6-2 or TRBV6-3 and TRBJ2-7, with 7 nucleotides matching TRBD2. The germline V gene has CDR1 MNHEY and CDR2 SVGEGT. Trimming cost V 0 bases and J 2 bases; bases outside gene matches: 7. The CDR3 sequence is 16 residues long.

V and J are TRBV15 and TRBJ1-2, with D possibly matching TRBD1 (5 bases). Germline V CDR1 and CDR2: LNHNV, YYDKDF (reference sequence). The CDR3 runs 14 residues. V was trimmed by 9 bases and J by 4 bases, leaving 18 bases between them. The CDR3 sequence: CATLPGRRIYGYTF. CDR3 DNA sequence: TGTGCCACTTTGCCGGGACGGCGGATCTATGGCTACACCTTC.

This chain uses TRBV2 with TRBJ1-5, with 9 positions matching TRBD1. The CDR3 is made up of 17 amino acids. The junction had 15 bases not matched to a gene; V was cut back by 6 bases and J by 6 bases. Germline CDR1 reads SNHLY; CDR2 reads FYNNEI. CDR3 region: CASRPTWGQGQGQPQHF. CDR3 in DNA: TGTGCCAGCAGGCCGACTTGGGGACAGGGACAGGGTCAGCCCCAGCATTTT.

The V gene is TRBV2, the J gene TRBJ2-7; 11 nucleotides line up with TRBD1. This CDR3 has 16 amino acids. After removal of 6 bases from V and 2 bases from J, the junction contained 9 bases not matched to a gene. Germline-derived CDR1 and CDR2 are SNHLY and FYNNEI. The CDR3 loop is CASRTTGTGGTYEQYF. The CDR3 DNA sequence: TGTGCCAGCAGAACGACCGGGACAGGGGGAACCTACGAGCAGTACTTC.